This TCR beta chain was sequenced for a study of patients and donors after allogeneic stem cell transplantation. This clonotype was picked up a small number of times. Trimming pared 8 bases from V and 4 bases from J, leaving 15 bases between. This CDR3 spans 13 amino acids. Germline V lookup: CDR1 ENHRY, CDR2 SYGVKD. MiXCR, applied by TCRdb to the RT-PCR reads, yields one record per CDR3 protein. The sample carries about a million distinct CDR3 sequences, 15% to 20% recorded once. This chain connects TRBV10-3 to TRBJ2-7; no definite D call. Sequencing used blood, either unsorted or a sorted T cell fraction (not recorded which). The clonotype was recovered from a human donor who was either an allogeneic HSCT recipient or a stem cell or donor lymphocyte infusion donor (not recorded which). It is not recorded whose cells these are; they may come from a transplant donor. The CDR3 reads CAISPDQRYEQYF. The CDR3 DNA reads TGTGCCATCTCACCGGACCAGAGATACGAGCAGTACTTC.